One sample yielded the 21 T cell receptor beta chains listed below, sequenced in a study of T-cell memory formation after mild COVID-19. From the 5' RACE reads, TCRdb called clonotypes with MiXCR, one entry per CDR3 protein. The table records about 140,000 distinct CDR3 sequences, 20% to 25% of them present only once. The sequencing sample was made of PBMCs or a T cell subset sorted from them (not recorded which). These receptors all stem from an adult woman who had mild COVID-19 (a few samples of this study predate the infection). Cell type and time point are not known.

The chain employs TRBV5-1 and TRBJ2-7; TRBD1 matches at 7 bases. This CDR3 region has 13 residues. Unmatched junction bases numbered 4, after V lost 4 bases and J lost 3 bases. Germline lookup yields CDR1 SGHRS and CDR2 YFSETQ. CDR3 sequence reads: CASSQDRHYEQYF. The CDR3 bases are TGCGCCAGCAGCCAGGACAGGCACTACGAGCAGTACTTC.

The chain has TRBV9 and TRBJ2-3; D is tentatively TRBD1 or TRBD2 (5 bases each). Germline V CDR1 and CDR2: SGDLS, YYNGEE. The V end was cut by 0 bases, the J end by 6 bases, with 8 bases between. The CDR3 extends over 13 amino acids. The CDR3 DNA follows: TGTGCCAGCAGCGTAGTACGGGGCGATACGCAGTATTTT. It is translated as CASSVVRGDTQYF.

The CDR3 protein is CASSSRGTGDNEQFF. CDR3 sequence (DNA): TGTGCCAGCAGTTCGAGGGGGACAGGGGACAATGAGCAGTTCTTC. The chain carries TRBV12-3 or TRBV12-4 and TRBJ2-1; TRBD1 matches at 10 bases. The CDR3 length is 15 residues. The ends lost 4 bases at V and 5 bases at J; junction bases unmatched: 5.

This clonotype came up a few times. J is TRBJ2-2 and V is TRBV7-9; the match to TRBD2 covers 12 bases. Trimming took 5 bases from V and 6 from J; bases not matched to a gene: 4. The CDR3 loop spans 15 amino acids. Germline CDR1 reads SEHNR; CDR2 reads FQNEAQ (reference sequence). In DNA form, the CDR3 reads TGTGCCAGCAGCCATACTAGCGGGGGGTCCGGGGAGCTGTTTTTT. Its protein is CASSHTSGGSGELFF.

The gene calls are TRBV24-1 and TRBJ2-3, with a weak D call TRBD1 (5 bases). This CDR3 is 17 amino acids long. V lost 3 bases and J lost 2, with 17 bases in between. Germline assignment: CDR1 KGHDR and CDR2 SFDVKD. The CDR3 region has the DNA TGTGCCACCAGTGATGCGGCCAGAGAGGACATCACAGATACGCAGTATTTT. Amino acid sequence: CATSDAAREDITDTQYF.

The rearrangement joins TRBV19 to TRBJ2-5, with a weak D call TRBD2 (7 bases). The CDR3 is 16 amino acids. The V and J ends lost 6 bases and 5 bases respectively, with 22 bases between them. Per the germline V gene, CDR1 is LNHDA and CDR2 is SQIVND (reference sequence). The CDR3 is CASSPSGGVVSETQYF. CDR3 in DNA: TGTGCCAGTAGCCCTTCGGGGGGCGTCGTATCGGAGACCCAGTACTTC. The variable domain in full, with the rest retrieved from reference TRBV19 and TRBJ2-5, is DGGITQSPKYLFRKEGQNVTLSCEQNLNHDAMYWYRQDPGQGLRLIYYSQIVNDFQKGDIAEGYSVSREKKESFPLTVTSAQKNPTAFYLCASSPSGGVVSETQYFGPGTRLLVL.

The chain recombines TRBV9 with TRBJ2-1; the D gene is possibly TRBD2 (6 bases). The CDR3 is made up of 14 amino acids. Trimming took off 1 base at V and 4 bases at J, with 9 bases between the two ends. CDR1 and CDR2 (germline): SGDLS, YYNGEE. The CDR3 spells CASSVTGGYNEQFF. The CDR3 DNA follows: TGTGCCAGCAGCGTAACCGGGGGTTACAATGAGCAGTTCTTC.

This clonotype was seen a few times. The rearrangement links TRBV12-5 to TRBJ1-1; no reliable D call. Looked up from germline, CDR1 is LGHNT and CDR2 is FRNRAP. The CDR3 has 12 amino acids. Trimming pared 1 base from V and 3 bases from J, leaving 3 bases between. Here the CDR3 DNA reads TGTGCTAGTGGTTTGGAAGACACTGAAGCTTTCTTT. Its protein product is CASGLEDTEAFF.

The rearrangement links TRBV21-1 to TRBJ2-3; the table's D gene call, TRBD2, was not cross checked with the DNA. TRBV21-1 is tagged as a pseudogene. The CDR3 consists of 13 residues. As DNA, the CDR3 is TGTGCCAGTTTACTAGCGTCCACAGATACGCAGTATTTT. It is translated as CASLLASTDTQYF.

The chain couples TRBV11-2 to TRBJ1-1, with D perhaps matching TRBD1 (6 bases). This CDR3 is 13 amino acids long. The V end was cut by 7 bases, the J end by 5 bases, with 14 bases between. Germline CDR1 SGHAT, CDR2 FQNNGV. CDR3 sequence: CASNGPGQTEAFF. DNA for the CDR3: TGTGCCAGCAACGGCCCGGGACAAACTGAAGCTTTCTTT.

The chain joins TRBV6-2 or TRBV6-3 to TRBJ2-1, with TRBD2 identical over 9 bases. Germline V gene data show CDR1 as MNHEY and CDR2 as SVGEGT. This CDR3 region has 16 residues. V was pared by 4 bases and J by 4 bases, with 8 bases of the junction left unmatched. CDR3 bases: TGTGCCAGCAGTTCTGCATTAGCGGGGGTATACAATGAGCAGTTCTTC. It specifies CASSSALAGVYNEQFF.

The sample holds a few counts of this clonotype. This sequence joins TRBV27 and TRBJ1-6, with D uncertain. Germline V gene data show CDR1 as MNHEY and CDR2 as SMNVEV (reference sequence). With 7 bases removed from V and 0 bases from J, the gap between germline ends came to 13 bases. The CDR3 runs 16 residues. CDR3 nucleotides: TGTGCCAGCACAGATCGAGGGAGCTCCTATAATTCACCCCTCCACTTT. It codes for CASTDRGSSYNSPLHF.

This clonotype has at least ten counts. This sequence joins TRBV12-3 or TRBV12-4 and TRBJ2-1; D unclear. Between the trimmed V and J ends, which lost 3 bases and 8 bases, there was a span of 11 bases. CDR3 length: 13 residues. The CDR3 DNA reads TGTGCCAGCAGTTTCGCCACTCCCCATGAGCAGTTCTTC. Encoded protein: CASSFATPHEQFF.

V gene TRBV10-3 combines with J gene TRBJ2-1; 12 bases match TRBD2. The CDR3 spans 18 residues. V lost 2 bases to trimming and J lost 4 bases; unmatched junction nucleotides: 9. Germline V lookup: CDR1 ENHRY, CDR2 SYGVKD. The CDR3 nucleotides are TGTGCCATCAGTGAGATTGAAATACTAGCGGGAGGTTACAATGAGCAGTTCTTC. It codes for CAISEIEILAGGYNEQFF.

This clonotype was found a few times. V gene TRBV10-3 combines with J gene TRBJ2-3, with D perhaps matching TRBD1 or TRBD2 (5 bases each). CDR1 and CDR2 (germline): ENHRY, SYGVKD. This CDR3 comprises 17 residues. The V and J ends lost 3 bases and 0 bases respectively, with 16 bases between them. The DNA for the CDR3 is TGTGCCATCAGTGACCCGCCCGGGGCGCTGAGCACAGATACGCAGTATTTT. It encodes CAISDPPGALSTDTQYF.

V usage is TRBV20-1 and J usage is TRBJ2-5; 8 bases are a match to TRBD2. Germline CDR1 DFQATT, CDR2 SNEGSKA (reference sequence). J was trimmed by 2 bases and V by 6 bases; bases with no gene match: 8. The CDR3 covers 14 residues. CDR3 nucleotide sequence: TGCAGTGCCACCCCGGGACTAGAACAAGAGACCCAGTACTTC. Its translation is CSATPGLEQETQYF.

V usage is TRBV7-9 and J usage is TRBJ1-1; D is perhaps TRBD1 (6 bases). V was shortened by 5 bases and J by 4 bases, with 8 bases between the two germline ends. This CDR3 spans 12 amino acids. Germline CDR1 SEHNR, CDR2 FQNEAQ (reference sequence). DNA of the CDR3: TGTGCCAGCAGCAACAGGGTCACTGAAGCTTTCTTT. It specifies CASSNRVTEAFF.

This clonotype was recorded a few times. The rearrangement joins TRBV11-3 to TRBJ2-7, with D perhaps given as TRBD1 or TRBD2 (5 bases each). Germline loops: CDR1 SGHNT, CDR2 YENEEA. The CDR3 is 14 amino acids. V lost 7 bases to trimming and J lost 2 bases, with 15 bases between them. CDR3 sequence (DNA): TGTGCCAGCACCGCTTCGGGGCGGACCTACGAGCAGTACTTC. Protein sequence: CASTASGRTYEQYF.

This clonotype was seen a handful of times. For the CDR3, the DNA is TGCGCCAGCAGCCCGACTAGCGGGGGGGAGCAGTACTTC. This codes for CASSPTSGGEQYF. The V gene is TRBV5-1, the J gene TRBJ2-7; 13 nucleotides line up with TRBD2. Germline V gene lookup returns CDR1 SGHRS and CDR2 YFSETQ. With V trimmed by 4 bases and J by 7 bases, 2 bases remained unmatched. This CDR3 region has 13 residues.

The CDR3 sequence: CASVSGTSGAYEQYF. For the CDR3, the DNA is TGTGCCAGTGTCTCCGGGACTAGCGGGGCCTACGAGCAGTACTTC. The chain recombines TRBV9 with TRBJ2-7; 13 bases agree with TRBD2. The V gene's germline CDR1 is SGDLS and CDR2 YYNGEE. This CDR3 has 15 amino acids. The J segment lost 2 bases and the V segment lost 8 bases, leaving 7 bases of the junction unmatched.

The chain couples TRBV13 to TRBJ2-7, with 9 bases that match TRBD2. Germline CDR1 is PRHDT and CDR2 is FYEKMQ (reference sequence). CDR3 length: 17 amino acids. Trimming took 5 bases from V and 2 from J; bases not matched to a gene: 13. The CDR3 DNA reads as TGTGCCAGCAGCGATCCCGGGAGGAGCGGGAGGCCCTACGAGCAGTACTTC. It is translated as CASSDPGRSGRPYEQYF. The full variable domain, in which reference TRBV13 and TRBJ2-7 provide the parts outside the CDR3, is AAGVIQSPRHLIKEKRETATLKCYPIPRHDTVYWYQQGPGQDPQFLISFYEKMQSDKGSIPDRFSAQQFSDYHSELNMSSLELGDSALYFCASSDPGRSGRPYEQYFGPGTRLTVT.